One and the same sample provided the 18 T cell receptor beta chains below, sequenced in a study of Ad26.COV2.S vaccination and SARS-CoV-2 variants. The treatment: some 20 received Ad26.COV2.S at low or high dose, single or two shots; about 5 received placebo; per-sample allocation not given. On day 63 after the first injection, vaccine and placebo recipients gave samples. Method: immunoSEQ multiplex PCR; TCRdb's copy keeps in-frame clones and lacks some. The sample includes 500,000 or so clones, around 88% of them seen just once. Specimen: peripheral blood, collected in a trial of Ad26.COV2.S vaccine versus placebo. The receptors were sampled from a person aged 18-60 years who received the Ad26.COV2.S COVID-19 vaccine or a placebo.

The chain has TRBV3-1 (or the pseudogene TRBV3-2) and TRBJ2-5, with 7 positions matching TRBD2. CDR1 and CDR2 from the germline V gene are LGHDT and YNNKEL (reference sequence). Trimming took 1 base from V and 1 from J; bases not matched to a gene: 6. The CDR3 spans 16 residues. The CDR3, as DNA: TGTGCCAGCAGCCAAGTCGAGCGGGGTTCCCAAGAGACCCAGTACTTC. Translated: CASSQVERGSQETQYF.

V gene TRBV7-9 combines with J gene TRBJ2-2; D might be TRBD2 (5 bases). The CDR3 is 18 residues long. V dropped 3 bases and J dropped 4 bases, with 21 bases sitting between them. Germline V lookup: CDR1 SEHNR, CDR2 FQNEAQ (reference sequence). CDR3 loop: CASSFPKDWARITGELFF. As DNA, the CDR3 is TGTGCCAGCAGCTTCCCAAAGGACTGGGCACGAATCACCGGGGAGCTGTTTTTT.

The chain recombines TRBV5-6 with TRBJ2-2; a weak D match, TRBD1 (7 bases). V was pared by 1 base and J by 3 bases, with 13 bases between. This CDR3 is 16 amino acids long. Germline CDR1 and CDR2: SGHDT and YYEEEE. CDR3 residues: CASSLPGGQYTGELFF. The CDR3 DNA sequence: TGTGCCAGCAGCTTGCCCGGGGGACAGTACACCGGGGAGCTGTTTTTT.

This chain uses TRBV28 with TRBJ1-1; no clear D. This CDR3 spans 13 amino acids. Germline lookup yields CDR1 MDHEN and CDR2 SYDVKM. Trimming stripped 7 bases from V and 0 bases from J, with 9 bases between. The CDR3 region is CASKYNLNTEAFF. Here the CDR3 DNA reads TGTGCCAGCAAGTACAATTTGAACACTGAAGCTTTCTTT.

Only one count was recorded for this clone. The V call is TRBV19, the J call TRBJ2-2, with 8 positions matching TRBD1. Germline V lookup: CDR1 LNHDA, CDR2 SQIVND (reference sequence). This CDR3 is built from 14 residues. The J segment lost 4 bases and the V segment lost 5 bases, leaving 3 bases of the junction unmatched. For the CDR3, the DNA is TGTGCCAGTAGTTCCGGGACAGGCACCGGGGAGCTGTTTTTT. Its translation is CASSSGTGTGELFF.

The chain joins TRBV19 to TRBJ1-3; D gene unclear. V was trimmed by 5 bases and J by 4 bases, leaving 12 bases between them. Germline assignment: CDR1 LNHDA and CDR2 SQIVND (reference sequence). CDR3 length: 14 amino acids. The CDR3 DNA reads as TGTGCCAGTAGTGAGTTTGCGTACGGAAACACCATATATTTT. Encoded protein: CASSEFAYGNTIYF.

This rearrangement joins TRBV4-3 to TRBJ2-7; D unclear. The CDR3 has 14 amino acids. CDR1 LGHNA and CDR2 YSLEER come from the germline V gene. Trimming took 0 bases from V and 7 from J, leaving 13 bases between them. In nucleotides, the CDR3 is TGCGCCAGCAGCCAAGATACCTCGCCTCGAGAGCAGTACTTC. Residues: CASSQDTSPREQYF.

J is TRBJ1-1 and V is TRBV6-5, with 8 positions matching TRBD1. CDR1 is MNHEY and CDR2 is SVGAGI in the germline V gene. The CDR3 extends over 14 amino acids. After removal of 6 bases from V and 1 base from J, the junction contained 4 bases not matched to a gene. The CDR3 here is CASSYDRGNTEAFF. CDR3 bases: TGTGCCAGCAGCTACGACAGGGGGAACACTGAAGCTTTCTTT.

The V and J genes are TRBV19 and TRBJ1-5; TRBD1 matches at 8 bases. The CDR3 consists of 15 residues. Trimming took 6 bases from V and 5 from J; bases not matched to a gene: 9. Germline assignment: CDR1 LNHDA and CDR2 SQIVND (reference sequence). The CDR3 sequence: CASRTGQGHYQPQHF. DNA of the CDR3: TGTGCCAGTAGGACAGGACAGGGACATTATCAGCCCCAGCATTTT. The variable domain in full, with the rest retrieved from reference TRBV19 and TRBJ1-5, is DGGITQSPKYLFRKEGQNVTLSCEQNLNHDAMYWYRQDPGQGLRLIYYSQIVNDFQKGDIAEGYSVSREKKESFPLTVTSAQKNPTAFYLCASRTGQGHYQPQHFGDGTRLSIL.

V usage is TRBV10-3 and J usage is TRBJ2-2; D is perhaps TRBD1 (5 bases). Per germline, CDR1 ENHRY and CDR2 SYGVKD. V lost 4 bases and J 6 bases, leaving 9 bases between the germline ends. This CDR3 is built from 13 residues. Here the CDR3 reads CAISGGFPGELFF. Written as DNA, the CDR3 is TGTGCCATCAGTGGGGGCTTCCCCGGGGAGCTGTTTTTT.

The V and J genes are TRBV6-6 and TRBJ1-1; D not resolved. This CDR3 has 15 residues. Trimming shortened V by 2 bases and J by 2 bases, and 12 bases separated the two germline ends. In germline, CDR1 is MNHNY, CDR2 SVGAGI (reference sequence). Written as DNA, the CDR3 is TGTGCCAGCAGTTACCCGGGATCGGGAAACACTGAAGCTTTCTTT. Translated: CASSYPGSGNTEAFF.

DNA of the CDR3: TGTGCCAGCTCGTACTCTGGAAACACCATATATTTT. This gives the protein CASSYSGNTIYF. The chain is built from TRBV25-1 and TRBJ1-3; no definite D call. CDR1 MGHDK and CDR2 SYGVNS come from the germline V gene. V was shortened by 8 bases and J by 0 bases, with 5 bases between the two germline ends. The CDR3 has 12 residues. Full variable domain (missing parts from reference TRBV25-1 and TRBJ1-3): EADIYQTPRYLVIGTGKKITLECSQTMGHDKMYWYQQDPGMELHLIHYSYGVNSTEKGDLSSESTVSRIRTEHFPLTLESARPSHTSQYLCASSYSGNTIYFGEGSWLTVV.

V is TRBV7-3 and J is TRBJ2-1; the match to TRBD2 covers 7 bases. The junction had 7 bases not matched to a gene; V was cut back by 5 bases and J by 3 bases. CDR3 length: 15 amino acids. Per the germline V gene, CDR1 is SGHTA and CDR2 is FQGTGA. DNA of the CDR3: TGTGCCAGCAGCCCCTCTAGCGGAAACTACAATGAGCAGTTCTTC. This translates into CASSPSSGNYNEQFF.

The chain is built from TRBV5-1 and TRBJ1-6, with 12 bases matching TRBD1. The germline V gene has CDR1 SGHRS and CDR2 YFSETQ. CDR3 size: 16 residues. V lost 2 bases to trimming and J lost 9 bases; unmatched junction nucleotides: 6. The CDR3 protein is CASSFGDRGPGSPLHF. DNA for the CDR3: TGCGCCAGCAGCTTCGGGGACAGGGGGCCGGGTTCACCCCTCCACTTT.

DNA for the CDR3: TGTGCCAGCAGTTATCGGACAGGGGGCAATCAGCCCCAGCATTTT. The encoded protein is CASSYRTGGNQPQHF. The chain uses TRBV6-6 and TRBJ1-5; 9 bases align to TRBD1. V was pared by 3 bases and J by 2 bases, with 2 bases of the junction left unmatched. Germline CDR1 and CDR2: MNHNY and SVGAGI (reference sequence). The CDR3 is 15 amino acids.

The chain couples TRBV6-6 to TRBJ1-1; D remains unclear. In germline, CDR1 is MNHNY, CDR2 SVGAGI (reference sequence). Between the trimmed V and J ends, which lost 10 bases and 1 base, there was a span of 19 bases. There are 15 residues in the CDR3. CDR3 in amino acids: CATLNLKRANTEAFF. CDR3 bases: TGTGCCACCCTGAATTTGAAAAGAGCGAACACTGAAGCTTTCTTT.

The rearrangement uses TRBV11-1 and TRBJ1-6, with no clear D. There are 13 residues in the CDR3. V was clipped by 8 bases and J by 7 bases, with 12 bases between them. Looked up from germline, CDR1 is SGHAT and CDR2 is FQDESV (reference sequence). Here the CDR3 reads CASSQDGNSPLHF. For the CDR3, the DNA is TGTGCCAGCTCCCAGGACGGGAATTCACCCCTCCACTTT.

This sequence joins TRBV27 and TRBJ1-1; D gene ambiguous. The CDR3 spans 13 residues. Germline CDR1 is MNHEY and CDR2 is SMNVEV (reference sequence). With 6 bases removed from V and 2 bases from J, the gap between germline ends came to 10 bases. CDR3 in amino acids: CASSTVGNTEAFF. As DNA, the CDR3 is TGTGCCAGCAGCACCGTGGGAAACACTGAAGCTTTCTTT.